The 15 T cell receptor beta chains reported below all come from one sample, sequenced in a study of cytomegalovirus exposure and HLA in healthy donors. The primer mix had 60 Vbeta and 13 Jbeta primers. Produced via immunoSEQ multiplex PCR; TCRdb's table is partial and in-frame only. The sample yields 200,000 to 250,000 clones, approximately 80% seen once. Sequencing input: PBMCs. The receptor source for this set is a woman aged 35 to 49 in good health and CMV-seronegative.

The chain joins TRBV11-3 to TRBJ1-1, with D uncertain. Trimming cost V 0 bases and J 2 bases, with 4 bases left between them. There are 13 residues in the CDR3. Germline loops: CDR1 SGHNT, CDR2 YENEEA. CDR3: CASSLDLNTEAFF. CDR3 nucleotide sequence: TGTGCCAGCAGCTTAGACCTAAACACTGAAGCTTTCTTT.

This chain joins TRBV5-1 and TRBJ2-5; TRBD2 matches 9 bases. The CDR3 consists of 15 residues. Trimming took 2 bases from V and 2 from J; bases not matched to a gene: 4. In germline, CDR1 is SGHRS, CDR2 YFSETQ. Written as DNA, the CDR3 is TGCGCCAGCAGCTTTCTAGCGGGGTGGCAAGAGACCCAGTACTTC. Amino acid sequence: CASSFLAGWQETQYF.

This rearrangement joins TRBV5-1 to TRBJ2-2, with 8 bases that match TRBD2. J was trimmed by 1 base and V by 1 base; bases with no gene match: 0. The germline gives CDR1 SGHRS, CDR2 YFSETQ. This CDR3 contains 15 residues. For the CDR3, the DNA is TGCGCCAGCAGCTTGACTAGCGGGAACACCGGGGAGCTGTTTTTT. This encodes CASSLTSGNTGELFF.

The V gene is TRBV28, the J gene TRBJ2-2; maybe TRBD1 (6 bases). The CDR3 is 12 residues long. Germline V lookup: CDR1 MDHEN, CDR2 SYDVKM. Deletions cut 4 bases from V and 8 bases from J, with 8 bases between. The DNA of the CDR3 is TGTGCCAGCAGTTCCGGGACAGGGGAGCTGTTTTTT. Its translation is CASSSGTGELFF.

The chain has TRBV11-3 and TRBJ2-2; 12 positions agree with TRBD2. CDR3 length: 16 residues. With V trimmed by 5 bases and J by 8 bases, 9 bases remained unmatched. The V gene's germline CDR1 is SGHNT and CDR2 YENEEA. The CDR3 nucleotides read TGTGCCAGCAGCCGGGGACTAGCGGGCTCGCTGGGGGAGCTGTTTTTT. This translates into CASSRGLAGSLGELFF.

The CDR3 coding sequence is TGTGCCAGCAGCGTAGCTACGGGAAGCGAGCAGTACTTC. This translates into CASSVATGSEQYF. The V call is TRBV9, the J call TRBJ2-7; D might be TRBD2 (5 bases). Germline CDR1 reads SGDLS; CDR2 reads YYNGEE. This CDR3 spans 13 amino acids. The V and J ends lost 0 bases and 6 bases respectively, with 10 bases between them.

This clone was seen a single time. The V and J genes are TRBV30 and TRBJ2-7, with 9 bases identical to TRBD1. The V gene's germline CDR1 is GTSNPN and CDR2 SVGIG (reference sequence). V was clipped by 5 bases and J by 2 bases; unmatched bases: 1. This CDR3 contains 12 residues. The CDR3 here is CAWDRGTYEQYF. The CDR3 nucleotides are TGTGCCTGGGACAGGGGGACCTACGAGCAGTACTTC.

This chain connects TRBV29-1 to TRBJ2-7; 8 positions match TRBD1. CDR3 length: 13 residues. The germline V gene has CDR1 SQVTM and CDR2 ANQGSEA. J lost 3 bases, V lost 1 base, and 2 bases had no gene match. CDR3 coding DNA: TGCAGCGTTGAAGCTGGACAGGGCTACGAGCAGTACTTC. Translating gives CSVEAGQGYEQYF.

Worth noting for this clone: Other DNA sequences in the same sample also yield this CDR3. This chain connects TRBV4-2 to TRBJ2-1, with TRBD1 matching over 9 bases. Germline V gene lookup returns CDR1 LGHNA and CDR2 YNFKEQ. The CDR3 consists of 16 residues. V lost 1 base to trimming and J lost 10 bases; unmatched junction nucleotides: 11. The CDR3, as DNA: TGTGCCAGCAGCCAAGGAAGGGACAGGGCCCCCAACGAGCAGTTCTTC. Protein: CASSQGRDRAPNEQFF.

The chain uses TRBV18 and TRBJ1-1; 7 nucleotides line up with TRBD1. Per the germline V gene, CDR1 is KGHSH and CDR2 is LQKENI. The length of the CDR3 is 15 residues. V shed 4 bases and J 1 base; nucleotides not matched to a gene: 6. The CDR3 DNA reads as TGTGCCAGCTCACGCCAACAGGGGAGGAACACTGAAGCTTTCTTT. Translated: CASSRQQGRNTEAFF.

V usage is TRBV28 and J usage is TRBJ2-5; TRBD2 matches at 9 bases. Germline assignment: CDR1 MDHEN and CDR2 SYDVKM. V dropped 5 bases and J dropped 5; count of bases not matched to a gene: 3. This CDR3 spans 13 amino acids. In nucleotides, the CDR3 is TGTGCCAGCAGTATGCGGGGGGGCGAGACCCAGTACTTC. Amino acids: CASSMRGGETQYF. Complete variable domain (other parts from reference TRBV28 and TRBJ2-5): DVKVTQSSRYLVKRTGEKVFLECVQDMDHENMFWYRQDPGLGLRLIYFSYDVKMKEKGDIPEGYSVSREKKERFSLILESASTNQTSMYLCASSMRGGETQYFGPGTRLLVL.

CDR3 amino acids: CAWRTSGGTDTQYF. CDR3 coding DNA: TGTGCCTGGAGGACTAGCGGGGGCACAGATACGCAGTATTTT. This chain uses TRBV30 with TRBJ2-3; 11 bases are a match to TRBD2. Trimming at V came to 3 bases and at J to 1 base, leaving 0 bases not matched to a gene. The CDR3 runs 14 residues. CDR1 is GTSNPN, CDR2 SVGIG, per germline (reference sequence).

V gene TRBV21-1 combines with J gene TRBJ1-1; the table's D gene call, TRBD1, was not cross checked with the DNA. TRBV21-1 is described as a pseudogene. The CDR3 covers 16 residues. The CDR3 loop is CASSKAAGQGKTEAFF. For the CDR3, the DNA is TGTGCCAGCAGCAAAGCCGCGGGACAGGGGAAAACTGAAGCTTTCTTT.

CDR3 sequence: CASSILGGNSNQETQYF. The DNA of the CDR3 is TGTGCCAGCAGCATTCTCGGGGGGAATAGCAACCAAGAGACCCAGTACTTC. V gene TRBV7-2 combines with J gene TRBJ2-5, with TRBD2 identical over 7 bases. CDR1 and CDR2 from the germline V gene are SGHTA and FQGNSA. With V trimmed by 5 bases and J by 0 bases, 12 bases remained unmatched. The CDR3 totals 17 residues. The variable domain in full, completed from reference TRBV7-2 and TRBJ2-5, reads GAGVSQSPSNKVTEKGKDVELRCDPISGHTALYWYRQSLGQGLEFLIYFQGNSAPDKSGLPSDRFSAERTGGSVSTLTIQRTQQEDSAVYLCASSILGGNSNQETQYFGPGTRLLVL.

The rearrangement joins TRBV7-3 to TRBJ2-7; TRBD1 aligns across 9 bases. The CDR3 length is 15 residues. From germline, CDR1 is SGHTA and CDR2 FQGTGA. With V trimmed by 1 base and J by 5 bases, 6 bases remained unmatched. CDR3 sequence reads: CASSLNSGQGHEQYF. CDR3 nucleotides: TGTGCCAGCAGCTTAAATTCGGGACAGGGCCACGAGCAGTACTTC. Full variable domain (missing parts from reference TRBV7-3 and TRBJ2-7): GAGVSQTPSNKVTEKGKYVELRCDPISGHTALYWYRQSLGQGPEFLIYFQGTGAADDSGLPNDRFFAVRPEGSVSTLKIQRTERGDSAVYLCASSLNSGQGHEQYFGPGTRLTVT.